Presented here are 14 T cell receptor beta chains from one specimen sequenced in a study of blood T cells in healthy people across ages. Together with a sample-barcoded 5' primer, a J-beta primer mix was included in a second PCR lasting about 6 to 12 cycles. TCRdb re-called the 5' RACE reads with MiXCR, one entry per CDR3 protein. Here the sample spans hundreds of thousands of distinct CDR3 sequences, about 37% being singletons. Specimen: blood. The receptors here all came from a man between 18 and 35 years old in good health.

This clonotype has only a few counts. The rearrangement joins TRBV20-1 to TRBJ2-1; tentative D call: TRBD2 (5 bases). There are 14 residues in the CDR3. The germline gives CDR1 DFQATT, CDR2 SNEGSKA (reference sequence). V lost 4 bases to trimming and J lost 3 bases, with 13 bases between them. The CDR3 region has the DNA TGCAGTGCTACCGACTACCTCAACTACAATGAGCAGTTCTTC. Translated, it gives CSATDYLNYNEQFF.

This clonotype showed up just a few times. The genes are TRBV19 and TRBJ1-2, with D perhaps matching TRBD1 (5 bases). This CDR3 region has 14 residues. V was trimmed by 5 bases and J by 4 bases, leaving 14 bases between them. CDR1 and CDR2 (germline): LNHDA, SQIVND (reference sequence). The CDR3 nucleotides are TGTGCCAGTAGTGCAACCGGGACCGCCTATGGCTACACCTTC. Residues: CASSATGTAYGYTF.

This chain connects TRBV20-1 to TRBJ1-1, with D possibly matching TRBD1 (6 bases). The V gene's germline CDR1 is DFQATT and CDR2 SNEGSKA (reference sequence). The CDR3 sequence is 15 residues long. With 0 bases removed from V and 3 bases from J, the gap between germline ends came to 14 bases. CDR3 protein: CSARDGVGGDTEAFF. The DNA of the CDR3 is TGCAGTGCTAGAGATGGTGTAGGGGGAGACACTGAAGCTTTCTTT.

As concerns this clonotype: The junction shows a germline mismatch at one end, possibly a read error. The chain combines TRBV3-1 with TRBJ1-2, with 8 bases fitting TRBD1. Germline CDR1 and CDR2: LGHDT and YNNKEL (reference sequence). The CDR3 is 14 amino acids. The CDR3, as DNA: TGTGTCAGCAGCCAAAAAGGACAGGGCGGAGGCTACACCTTC. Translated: CVSSQKGQGGGYTF.

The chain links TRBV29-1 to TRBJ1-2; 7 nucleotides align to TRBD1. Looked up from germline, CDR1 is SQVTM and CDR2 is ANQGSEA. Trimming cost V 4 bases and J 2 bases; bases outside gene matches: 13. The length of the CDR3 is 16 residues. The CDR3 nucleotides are TGCAGCGTTGGAGGTTCCCGAGGACAGGCGAACTATGGCTACACCTTC. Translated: CSVGGSRGQANYGYTF.

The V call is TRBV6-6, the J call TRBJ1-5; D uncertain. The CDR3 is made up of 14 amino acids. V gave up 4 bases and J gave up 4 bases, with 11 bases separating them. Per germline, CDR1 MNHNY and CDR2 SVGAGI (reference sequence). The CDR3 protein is CASSSRKTNQPQHF. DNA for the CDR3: TGTGCCAGCAGTTCCCGGAAAACGAATCAGCCCCAGCATTTT.

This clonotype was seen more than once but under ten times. CDR3 sequence (DNA): TGTGCCAGCAGCCTACATAGGGGAACTCCACCATACGAGCAGTACTTC. This translates into CASSLHRGTPPYEQYF. The rearrangement links TRBV14 to TRBJ2-7, with a weak D call TRBD1 (5 bases). Germline values: CDR1 SGHDN, CDR2 FVKESK. V lost 4 bases to trimming and J lost 4 bases, with 20 bases between them. The CDR3 totals 16 residues.

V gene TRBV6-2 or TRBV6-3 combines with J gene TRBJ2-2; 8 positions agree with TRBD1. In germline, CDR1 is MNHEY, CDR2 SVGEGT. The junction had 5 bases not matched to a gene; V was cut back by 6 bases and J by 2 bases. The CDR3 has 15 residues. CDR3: CASRRTGTNTGELFF. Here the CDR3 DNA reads TGTGCCAGCAGGCGGACAGGGACCAACACCGGGGAGCTGTTTTTT.

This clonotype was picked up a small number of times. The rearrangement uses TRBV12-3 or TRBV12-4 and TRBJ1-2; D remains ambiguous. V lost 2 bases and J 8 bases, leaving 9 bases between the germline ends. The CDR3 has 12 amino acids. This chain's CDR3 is CASSLPGAGYTF. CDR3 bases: TGTGCCAGCAGTTTACCGGGTGCCGGCTACACCTTC.

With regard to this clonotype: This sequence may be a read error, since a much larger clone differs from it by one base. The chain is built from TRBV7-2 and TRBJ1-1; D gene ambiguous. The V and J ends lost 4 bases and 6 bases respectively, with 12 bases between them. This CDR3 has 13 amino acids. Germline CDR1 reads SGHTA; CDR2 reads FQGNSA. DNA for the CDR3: TGTGCCAGCAGCTCCACCATCGGGGCTGAAGCTTTCTTT. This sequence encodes CASSSTIGAEAFF.

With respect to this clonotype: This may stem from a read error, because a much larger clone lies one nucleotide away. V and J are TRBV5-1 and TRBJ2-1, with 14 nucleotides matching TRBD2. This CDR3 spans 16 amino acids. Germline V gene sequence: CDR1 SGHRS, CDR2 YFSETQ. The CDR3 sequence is CASSLGLAGEYNGQFF. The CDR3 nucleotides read TGCGCCAGCAGCCTGGGACTAGCGGGGGAGTACAATGGGCAGTTCTTC.

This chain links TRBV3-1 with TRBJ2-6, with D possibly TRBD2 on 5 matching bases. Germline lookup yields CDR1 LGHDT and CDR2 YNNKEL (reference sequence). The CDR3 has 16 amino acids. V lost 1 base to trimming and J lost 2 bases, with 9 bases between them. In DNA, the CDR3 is TGTGCCAGCAGCCAAGGCCTGCGGGCTGGGGCCAACGTCCTGACTTTC. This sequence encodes CASSQGLRAGANVLTF. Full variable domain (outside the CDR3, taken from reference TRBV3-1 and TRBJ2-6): DTAVSQTPKYLVTQMGNDKSIKCEQNLGHDTMYWYKQDSKKFLKIMFSYNNKELIINETVPNRFSPKSPDKAHLNLHINSLELGDSAVYFCASSQGLRAGANVLTFGAGSRLTVL.

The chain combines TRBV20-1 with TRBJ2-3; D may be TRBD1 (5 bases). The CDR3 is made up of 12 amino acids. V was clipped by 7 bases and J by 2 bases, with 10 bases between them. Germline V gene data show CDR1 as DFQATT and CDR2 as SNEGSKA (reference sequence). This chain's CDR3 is CSVRANTDTQYF. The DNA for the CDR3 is TGCAGTGTCAGGGCTAACACAGATACGCAGTATTTT.

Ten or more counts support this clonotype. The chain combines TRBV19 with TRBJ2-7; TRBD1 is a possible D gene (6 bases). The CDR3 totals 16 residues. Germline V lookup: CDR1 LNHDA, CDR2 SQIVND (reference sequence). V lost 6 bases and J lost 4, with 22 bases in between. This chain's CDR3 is CASRGGRLKDSYEQYF. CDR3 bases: TGTGCCAGTAGAGGGGGTCGATTGAAGGATTCGTACGAGCAGTACTTC.